This T cell receptor beta chain originates from a study of blood T cell repertoires in COVID-19. About the study: COVID-19 samples, acute and convalescent, were from the United States, Italy and Spain. T cells, B-cell-depleted T cells, or PBMCs supplied cDNA or gDNA.

Some clones are missing from TCRdb's copy, which holds only in-frame ones; the method was immunoSEQ multiplex PCR. Here the sample spans about 140,000 clones, about nine tenths being singletons. Specimen: peripheral blood. This TCR came from a man aged 50 to 60 with active or convalescent COVID-19.

The CDR3 bases are TGTGCCACCATCCAGAACACTGAAGCTTTCTTT. This sequence encodes CATIQNTEAFF. The chain uses TRBV27 and TRBJ1-1; no firm D call. Germline CDR1 is MNHEY and CDR2 is SMNVEV (reference sequence). Trimming left V 10 bases short and J 1 base short, with 7 bases between. CDR3 length: 11 amino acids.